This T cell receptor beta chain stems from a study of shared clonotypes between healthy human individuals. The V gene's germline CDR1 is MNHEY and CDR2 SVGAGI. The CDR3 loop spans 14 amino acids. V shed 5 bases and J 7 bases; nucleotides not matched to a gene: 9. Data came from immunoSEQ multiplex PCR; TCRdb stores just in-frame clones and leaves some out. The sample consists of about 1 million clones, 65% to 75% of them appearing once. The sequence was collected from a man aged 18 to 29 in good health. The sequenced sample was memory CD4+ T cells sorted from blood. Indicated subset: CD45RA-negative fraction. V gene TRBV6-5 combines with J gene TRBJ2-7, with TRBD1 matching over 9 bases. The CDR3 reads CASSQSGTGKEQYF. CDR3 sequence (DNA): TGTGCCAGCAGTCAATCCGGGACAGGGAAGGAGCAGTACTTC.